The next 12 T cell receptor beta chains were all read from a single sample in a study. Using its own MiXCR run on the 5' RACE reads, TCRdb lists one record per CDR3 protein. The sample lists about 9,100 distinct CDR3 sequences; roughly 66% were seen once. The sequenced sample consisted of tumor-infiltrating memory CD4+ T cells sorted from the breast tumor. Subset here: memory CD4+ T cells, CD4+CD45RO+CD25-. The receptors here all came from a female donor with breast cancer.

DNA for the CDR3: TGTGCCAGCAGCTCGGACGGGGGGCTCACAGATACGCAGTATTTT. As protein: CASSSDGGLTDTQYF. V usage is TRBV7-3 and J usage is TRBJ2-3; a weak D match, TRBD2 (7 bases). Trimming took off 4 bases at V and 2 bases at J, with 13 bases between the two ends. Germline V gene sequence: CDR1 SGHTA, CDR2 FQGTGA. This CDR3 is built from 15 residues.

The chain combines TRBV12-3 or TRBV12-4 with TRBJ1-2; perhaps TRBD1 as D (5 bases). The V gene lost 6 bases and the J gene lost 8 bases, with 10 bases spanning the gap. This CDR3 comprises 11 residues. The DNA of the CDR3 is TGTGCCAGCAGCCCAGGGACCGGCTACACCTTC. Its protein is CASSPGTGYTF.

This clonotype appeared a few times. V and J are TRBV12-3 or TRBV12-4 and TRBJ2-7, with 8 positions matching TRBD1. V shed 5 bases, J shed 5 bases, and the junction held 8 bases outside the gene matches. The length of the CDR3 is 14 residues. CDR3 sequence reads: CASSPRTGQDEQYF. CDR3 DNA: TGTGCCAGCAGTCCACGGACAGGGCAGGACGAGCAGTACTTC.

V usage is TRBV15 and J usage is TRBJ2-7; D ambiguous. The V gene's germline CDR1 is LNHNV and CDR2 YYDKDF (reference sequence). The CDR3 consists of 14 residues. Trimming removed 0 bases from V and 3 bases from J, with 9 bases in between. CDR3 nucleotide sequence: TGTGCCACCAGCAGAGATCTGGTAAACTACGAGCAGTACTTC. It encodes CATSRDLVNYEQYF.

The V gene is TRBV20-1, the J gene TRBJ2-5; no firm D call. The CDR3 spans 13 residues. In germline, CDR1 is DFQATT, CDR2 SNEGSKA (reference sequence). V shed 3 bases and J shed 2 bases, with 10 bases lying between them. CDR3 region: CSARHWLQETQYF. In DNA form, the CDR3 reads TGCAGTGCTAGGCACTGGCTTCAAGAGACCCAGTACTTC.

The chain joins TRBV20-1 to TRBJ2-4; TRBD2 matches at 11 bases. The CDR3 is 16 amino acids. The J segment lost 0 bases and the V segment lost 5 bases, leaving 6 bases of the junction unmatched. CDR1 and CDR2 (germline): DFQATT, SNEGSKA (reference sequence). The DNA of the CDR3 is TGCAGTGCTGACGGACTAGCGGGCTTAGCCAAAAACATTCAGTACTTC. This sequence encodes CSADGLAGLAKNIQYF.

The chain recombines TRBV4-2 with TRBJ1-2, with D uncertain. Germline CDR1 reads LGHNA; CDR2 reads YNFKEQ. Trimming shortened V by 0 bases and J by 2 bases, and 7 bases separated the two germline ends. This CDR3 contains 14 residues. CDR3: CASSQDDGNYGYTF. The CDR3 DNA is TGTGCCAGCAGCCAAGACGACGGGAACTATGGCTACACCTTC.

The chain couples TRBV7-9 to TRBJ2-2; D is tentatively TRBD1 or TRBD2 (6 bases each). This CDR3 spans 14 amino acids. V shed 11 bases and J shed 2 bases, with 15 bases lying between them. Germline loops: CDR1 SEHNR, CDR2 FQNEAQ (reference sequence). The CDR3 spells CARGGTVNTGELFF. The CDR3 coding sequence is TGTGCCCGAGGGGGGACGGTAAACACCGGGGAGCTGTTTTTT.

The CDR3 is CAISEELAGSPGNNEQFF. The CDR3 DNA reads TGTGCCATCAGTGAGGAACTAGCGGGGTCCCCGGGGAACAATGAGCAGTTCTTC. The rearrangement uses TRBV10-3 and TRBJ2-1; 10 bases map to TRBD2. The CDR3 loop spans 18 amino acids. Germline trimming cut 2 bases from V and 5 bases from J; bases unmatched to any gene: 12. Germline V gene lookup returns CDR1 ENHRY and CDR2 SYGVKD.

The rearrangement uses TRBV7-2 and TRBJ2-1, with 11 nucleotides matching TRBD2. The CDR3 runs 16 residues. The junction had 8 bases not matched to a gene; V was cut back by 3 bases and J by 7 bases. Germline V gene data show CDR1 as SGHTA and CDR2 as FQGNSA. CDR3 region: CASSFGSGGVGNEQFF. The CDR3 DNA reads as TGTGCCAGCAGCTTTGGTAGCGGGGGGGTTGGAAATGAGCAGTTCTTC.

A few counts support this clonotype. The CDR3 protein is CASSQEVGPGELFF. DNA of the CDR3: TGCGCCAGCAGCCAAGAAGTCGGTCCCGGGGAGCTGTTTTTT. This chain links TRBV4-1 with TRBJ2-2; no clear D. V was clipped by 0 bases and J by 6 bases, with 8 bases between them. Germline-derived CDR1 and CDR2 are MGHRA and YSYEKL. This CDR3 is 14 amino acids long.

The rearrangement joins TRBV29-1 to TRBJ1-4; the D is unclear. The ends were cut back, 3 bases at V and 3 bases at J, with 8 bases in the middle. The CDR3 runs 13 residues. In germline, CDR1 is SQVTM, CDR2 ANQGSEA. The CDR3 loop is CSVEVGSNEKLFF. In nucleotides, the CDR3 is TGCAGCGTTGAGGTGGGGTCTAATGAAAAACTGTTTTTT.